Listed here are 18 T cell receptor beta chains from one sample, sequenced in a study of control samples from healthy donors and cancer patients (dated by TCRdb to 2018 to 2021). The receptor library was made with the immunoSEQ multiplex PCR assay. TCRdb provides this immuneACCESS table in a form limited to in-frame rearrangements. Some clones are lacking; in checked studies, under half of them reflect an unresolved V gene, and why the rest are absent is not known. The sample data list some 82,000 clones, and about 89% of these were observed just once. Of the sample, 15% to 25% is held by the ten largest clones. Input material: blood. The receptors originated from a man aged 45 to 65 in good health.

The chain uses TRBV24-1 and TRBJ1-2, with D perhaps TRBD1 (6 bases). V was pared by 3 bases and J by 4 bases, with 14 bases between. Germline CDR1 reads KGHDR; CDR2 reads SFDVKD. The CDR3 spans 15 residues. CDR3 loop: CATSDSGQGIYGYTF. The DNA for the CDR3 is TGTGCCACCAGTGATAGTGGTCAGGGGATCTATGGCTACACCTTC.

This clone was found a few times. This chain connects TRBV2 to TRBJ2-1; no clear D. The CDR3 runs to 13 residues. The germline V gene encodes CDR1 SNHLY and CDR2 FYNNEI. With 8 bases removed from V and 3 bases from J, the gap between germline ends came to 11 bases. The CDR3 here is CASSYFDYNEQFF. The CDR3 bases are TGTGCCAGCTCCTACTTTGACTACAATGAGCAGTTCTTC.

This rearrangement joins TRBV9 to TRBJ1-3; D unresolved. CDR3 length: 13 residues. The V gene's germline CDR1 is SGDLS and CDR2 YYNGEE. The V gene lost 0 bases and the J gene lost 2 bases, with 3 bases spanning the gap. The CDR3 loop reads CASSVVTGNTIYF. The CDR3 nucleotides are TGTGCCAGCAGCGTAGTTACTGGAAACACCATATATTTT.

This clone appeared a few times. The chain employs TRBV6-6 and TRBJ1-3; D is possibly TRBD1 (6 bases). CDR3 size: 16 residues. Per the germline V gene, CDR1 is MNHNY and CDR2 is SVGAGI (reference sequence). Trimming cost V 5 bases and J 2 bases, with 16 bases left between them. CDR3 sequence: CASSRVQGSTGNTIYF. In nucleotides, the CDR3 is TGTGCCAGCAGTCGAGTACAGGGCTCAACTGGAAACACCATATATTTT.

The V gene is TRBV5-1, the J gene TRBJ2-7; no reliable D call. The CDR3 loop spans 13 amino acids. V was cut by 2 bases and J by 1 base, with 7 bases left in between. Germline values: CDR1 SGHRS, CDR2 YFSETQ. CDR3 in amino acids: CASSFDKSYEQYF. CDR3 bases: TGCGCCAGCAGCTTTGATAAATCCTACGAGCAGTACTTC.

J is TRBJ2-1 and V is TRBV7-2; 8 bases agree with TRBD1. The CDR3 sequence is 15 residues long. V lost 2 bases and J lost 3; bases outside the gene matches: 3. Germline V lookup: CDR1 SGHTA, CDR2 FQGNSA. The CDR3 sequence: CASSLSTGGYNEQFF. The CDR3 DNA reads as TGTGCCAGCAGCTTAAGCACAGGGGGCTACAATGAGCAGTTCTTC.

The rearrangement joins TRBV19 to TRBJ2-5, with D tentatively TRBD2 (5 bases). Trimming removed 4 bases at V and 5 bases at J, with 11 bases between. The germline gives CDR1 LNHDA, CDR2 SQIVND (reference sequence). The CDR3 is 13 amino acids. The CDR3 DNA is TGTGCCAGTAGTACGAGGGTCACGGAGACCCAGTACTTC. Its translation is CASSTRVTETQYF.

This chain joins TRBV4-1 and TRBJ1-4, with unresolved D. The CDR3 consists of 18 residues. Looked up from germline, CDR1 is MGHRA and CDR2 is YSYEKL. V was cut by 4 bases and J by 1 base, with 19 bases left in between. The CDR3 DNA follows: TGCGCCAGCAGCCCAAGTGCGGGGATTTCGGTAACTAATGAAAAACTGTTTTTT. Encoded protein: CASSPSAGISVTNEKLFF.

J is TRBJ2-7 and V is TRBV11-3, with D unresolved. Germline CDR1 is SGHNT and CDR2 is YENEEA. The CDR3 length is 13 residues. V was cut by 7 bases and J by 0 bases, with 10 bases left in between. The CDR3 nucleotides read TGTGCCAGCAACCTTGGTAGCTCCTACGAGCAGTACGTC. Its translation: CASNLGSSYEQYV.

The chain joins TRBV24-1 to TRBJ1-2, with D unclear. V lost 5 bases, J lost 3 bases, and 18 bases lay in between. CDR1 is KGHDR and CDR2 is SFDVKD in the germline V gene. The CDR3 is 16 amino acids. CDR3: CATSGREDRNYYGYTF. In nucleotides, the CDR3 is TGTGCCACCAGTGGCCGAGAGGACCGGAACTACTATGGCTACACCTTC.

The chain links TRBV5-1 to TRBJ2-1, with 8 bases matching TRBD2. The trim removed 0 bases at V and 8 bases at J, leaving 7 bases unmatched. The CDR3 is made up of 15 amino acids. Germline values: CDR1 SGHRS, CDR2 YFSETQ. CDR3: CASSLGPGTRDEQFF. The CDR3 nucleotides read TGCGCCAGCAGCTTGGGGCCCGGGACTAGAGATGAGCAGTTCTTC.

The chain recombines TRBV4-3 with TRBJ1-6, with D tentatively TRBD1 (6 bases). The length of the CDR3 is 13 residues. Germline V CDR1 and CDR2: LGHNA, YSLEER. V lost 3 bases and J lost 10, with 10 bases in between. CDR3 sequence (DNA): TGCGCCAGCAGCCAGGCTCAGGGGTCACCCCTCCACTTT. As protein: CASSQAQGSPLHF.

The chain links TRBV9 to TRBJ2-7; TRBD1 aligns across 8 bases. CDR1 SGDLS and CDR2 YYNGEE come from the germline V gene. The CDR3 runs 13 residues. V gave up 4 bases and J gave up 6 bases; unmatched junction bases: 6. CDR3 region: CASSLGQGSEQYF. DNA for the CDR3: TGTGCCAGCAGCTTAGGACAGGGCAGCGAGCAGTACTTC.

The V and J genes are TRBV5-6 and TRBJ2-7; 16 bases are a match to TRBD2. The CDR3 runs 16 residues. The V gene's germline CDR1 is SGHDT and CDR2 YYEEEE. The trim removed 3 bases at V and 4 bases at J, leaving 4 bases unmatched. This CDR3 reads CASSWGLAGGIYEQYF. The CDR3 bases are TGTGCCAGCAGCTGGGGACTAGCGGGAGGGATATACGAGCAGTACTTC.

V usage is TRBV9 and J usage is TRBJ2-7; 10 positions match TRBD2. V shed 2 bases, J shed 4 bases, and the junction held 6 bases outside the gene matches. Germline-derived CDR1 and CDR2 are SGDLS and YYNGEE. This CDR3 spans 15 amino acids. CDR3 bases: TGTGCCAGCAGCGTTTCTAGCGGGAGTCAGTACGAGCAGTACTTC. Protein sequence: CASSVSSGSQYEQYF.

CDR3 loop: CASSRLSSGVNTGELFF. The CDR3 DNA sequence: TGTGCCAGCAGCCGCCTCAGTAGCGGGGTTAACACCGGGGAGCTGTTTTTT. V gene TRBV9 combines with J gene TRBJ2-2, with 8 bases aligning to TRBD2. With 4 bases clipped from V and 2 bases from J, the junction kept 10 bases outside the gene matches. Looked up from germline, CDR1 is SGDLS and CDR2 is YYNGEE. The CDR3 is 17 amino acids.

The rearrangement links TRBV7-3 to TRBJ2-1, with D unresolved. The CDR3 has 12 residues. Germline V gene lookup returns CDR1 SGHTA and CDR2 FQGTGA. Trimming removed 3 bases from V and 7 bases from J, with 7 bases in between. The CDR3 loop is CASSFAGNEQFF. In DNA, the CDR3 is TGTGCCAGCAGCTTCGCTGGAAATGAGCAGTTCTTC.

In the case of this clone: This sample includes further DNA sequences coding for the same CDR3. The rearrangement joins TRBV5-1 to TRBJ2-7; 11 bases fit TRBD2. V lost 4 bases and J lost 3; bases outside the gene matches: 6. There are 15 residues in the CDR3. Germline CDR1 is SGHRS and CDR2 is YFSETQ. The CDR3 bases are TGCGCCAGCAGCCCGGGGACTAGCGGTTTCTACGAGCAGTACTTC. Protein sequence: CASSPGTSGFYEQYF.